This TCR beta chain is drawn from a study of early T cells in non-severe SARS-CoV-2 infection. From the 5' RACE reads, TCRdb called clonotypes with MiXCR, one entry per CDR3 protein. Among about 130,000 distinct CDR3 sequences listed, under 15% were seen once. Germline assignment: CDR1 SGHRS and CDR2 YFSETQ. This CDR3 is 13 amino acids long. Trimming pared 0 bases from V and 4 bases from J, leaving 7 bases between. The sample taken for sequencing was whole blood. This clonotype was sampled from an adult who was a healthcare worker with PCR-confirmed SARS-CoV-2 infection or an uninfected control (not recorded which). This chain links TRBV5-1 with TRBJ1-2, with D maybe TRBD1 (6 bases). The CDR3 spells CASSLDRAYGYTF. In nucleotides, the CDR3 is TGCGCCAGCAGCTTGGACAGGGCCTATGGCTACACCTTC. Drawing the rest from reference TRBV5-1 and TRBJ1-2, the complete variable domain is KAGVTQTPRYLIKTRGQQVTLSCSPISGHRSVSWYQQTPGQGLQFLFEYFSETQRNKGNFPGRFSGRQFSNSRSEMNVSTLELGDSALYLCASSLDRAYGYTFGSGTRLTVV.